This record looks at one T cell receptor beta chain sequence and its context. As yet, its antigen is unknown. Participants comprised healthy donors of bone marrow. Primers for the PCR totalled 60 Vbeta and 13 Jbeta. Assay used: immunoSEQ multiplex PCR; TCRdb lists only in-frame clones, some missing. This sample has some 63,000 clones, with roughly 83% found just once. The data originate from a study of cytomegalovirus exposure and HLA in healthy donors. Overall study context: Early released data comprised tens of millions of unique TCRs from HLA-typed donors. Findings and limits, study-wide: About 90% or about 30% of the time was how often most TCR beta V segments were productive, according to an earlier analysis. Later analysis suggested most CMV-associated TCR beta chains were HLA-restricted.

The CDR3 runs to 16 residues. Germline V gene sequence: CDR1 SNHLY, CDR2 FYNNEI. With V trimmed by 6 bases and J by 3 bases, 8 bases remained unmatched. Source material: PBMCs. The chain is built from TRBV2 and TRBJ2-1; 10 nucleotides line up with TRBD1. The receptor was isolated from a human donor in good health. CDR3 protein: CASSAAGTGVYNEQFF. CDR3 nucleotides: TGTGCCAGCAGCGCCGCCGGGACAGGGGTCTACAATGAGCAGTTCTTC.